A single sample is the source of the 20 T cell receptor beta chains below, sequenced in a study of OX40 agonist ivuxolimab in advanced cancers. Data came from immunoSEQ multiplex PCR; TCRdb stores just in-frame clones and leaves some out. The sample records roughly 60,000 clones, around 87% being singletons. The sample was CD4+ or CD8+ T cells sorted from blood, taken in a trial of the OX40 agonist ivuxolimab. The receptors originated from an adult with an advanced solid tumor such as melanoma, head and neck, liver or kidney cancer.

J is TRBJ1-5 and V is TRBV7-8; unclear D gene. Trimming took 1 base from V and 3 from J, leaving 7 bases between them. Germline V lookup: CDR1 SGHVS, CDR2 FQNEAQ. The CDR3 has 14 amino acids. CDR3 coding DNA: TGTGCCAGCAGCTTAGGAGGGTTCAATCAGCCCCAGCATTTT. Translating gives CASSLGGFNQPQHF.

The V and J genes are TRBV4-2 and TRBJ2-5; D gene unclear. Germline V lookup: CDR1 LGHNA, CDR2 YNFKEQ. There are 11 residues in the CDR3. V lost 1 base, J lost 11 bases, and 8 bases lay in between. The CDR3 reads CASSQGEVQYF. In DNA form, the CDR3 reads TGTGCCAGCAGCCAAGGTGAGGTGCAGTACTTC.

The chain links TRBV6-5 to TRBJ1-2; D is possibly TRBD1 (6 bases). The CDR3 covers 15 residues. The V gene's germline CDR1 is MNHEY and CDR2 SVGAGI. Trimming left V 0 bases short and J 4 bases short, with 12 bases between. CDR3 sequence reads: CASSYSQGRGYGYTF. DNA of the CDR3: TGTGCCAGCAGTTACTCCCAGGGGCGCGGCTATGGCTACACCTTC.

For the CDR3, the DNA is TGTGCCAGCAGTATAATTAAGACCGGGCGTTGGGAGCAGTACTTC. Translating it yields CASSIIKTGRWEQYF. The chain links TRBV7-2 to TRBJ2-7; no clear D. Germline values: CDR1 SGHTA, CDR2 FQGNSA. The CDR3 consists of 15 residues. The V end was cut by 6 bases, the J end by 7 bases, with 22 bases between.

This chain joins TRBV5-1 and TRBJ2-1, with 7 bases aligning to TRBD1. The length of the CDR3 is 14 residues. The trim removed 4 bases at V and 8 bases at J, leaving 9 bases unmatched. Germline V CDR1 and CDR2: SGHRS, YFSETQ. The CDR3 loop reads CASSLAVDRDEQFF. The CDR3 DNA reads as TGCGCCAGCAGCCTAGCCGTCGACAGGGATGAGCAGTTCTTC.

The V and J genes are TRBV18 and TRBJ2-1; 11 nucleotides line up with TRBD2. Germline values: CDR1 KGHSH, CDR2 LQKENI. This CDR3 has 18 amino acids. The junction had 11 bases not matched to a gene; V was cut back by 4 bases and J by 3 bases. As DNA, the CDR3 is TGTGCCAGCTCACAAGGGATGACTAGCGGGGACTTCTACAATGAGCAGTTCTTC. This translates into CASSQGMTSGDFYNEQFF. Supplemented by reference TRBV18 and TRBJ2-1, the full variable domain reads NAGVMQNPRHLVRRRGQEARLRCSPMKGHSHVYWYRQLPEEGLKFMVYLQKENIIDESGMPKERFSAEFPKEGPSILRIQQVVRGDSAAYFCASSQGMTSGDFYNEQFFGPGTRLTVL.

The J gene is TRBJ1-1, the V gene TRBV6-5; the D gene is possibly TRBD1 (5 bases). V dropped 3 bases and J dropped 1 base, with 9 bases sitting between them. Per germline, CDR1 MNHEY and CDR2 SVGAGI. The CDR3 is 14 amino acids. CDR3: CASSYQGWNTEAFF. The CDR3 nucleotides read TGTGCCAGCAGTTATCAGGGATGGAACACTGAAGCTTTCTTT.

This chain joins TRBV19 and TRBJ2-5, with TRBD2 identical over 8 bases. CDR3 length: 14 residues. The trim removed 10 bases at V and 5 bases at J, leaving 12 bases unmatched. Germline V lookup: CDR1 LNHDA, CDR2 SQIVND (reference sequence). The CDR3 spells CATVGTGGSETQYF. The CDR3 DNA follows: TGTGCCACCGTGGGGACGGGGGGGTCGGAGACCCAGTACTTC.

The chain combines TRBV5-1 with TRBJ1-1, with D perhaps TRBD1 (6 bases). V gave up 1 base and J gave up 6 bases, with 13 bases separating them. Germline lookup yields CDR1 SGHRS and CDR2 YFSETQ. The CDR3 length is 14 residues. CDR3 residues: CASSLIGGGAEAFF. Written as DNA, the CDR3 is TGCGCCAGCAGCTTGATAGGGGGTGGTGCTGAAGCTTTCTTT.

There are a few counts of this clone. The rearrangement links TRBV6-5 to TRBJ1-6; D not resolved. Trimming took 6 bases from V and 9 from J, leaving 18 bases between them. Germline V gene data show CDR1 as MNHEY and CDR2 as SVGAGI. The CDR3 contains 15 residues. The CDR3 nucleotides read TGTGCCAGCAGCAACCTTTTTAGCGGAATTTCACCCCTCCACTTT. Translated, it gives CASSNLFSGISPLHF.

This chain uses TRBV29-1 with TRBJ1-4, with no clear D. The CDR3 runs to 12 residues. In germline, CDR1 is SQVTM, CDR2 ANQGSEA. Deletions cut 4 bases from V and 6 bases from J, with 9 bases between. The CDR3: CSVVRSDEKLFF. The CDR3 coding sequence is TGCAGCGTTGTAAGGTCTGATGAAAAACTGTTTTTT.

The V call is TRBV11-2, the J call TRBJ1-1, with unresolved D. The germline CDR1 and CDR2 sequences are SGHAT and FQNNGV. V lost 1 base and J 1 base, leaving 4 bases between the germline ends. The CDR3 has 13 amino acids. CDR3 protein: CASSLARNTEAFF. The CDR3 coding sequence is TGTGCCAGCAGCTTAGCCCGGAACACTGAAGCTTTCTTT.

The chain joins TRBV27 to TRBJ1-4; D is uncertain. Germline CDR1 MNHEY, CDR2 SMNVEV (reference sequence). The CDR3 contains 15 residues. V was cut by 2 bases and J by 2 bases, with 9 bases left in between. CDR3 nucleotides: TGTGCCAGCAGTTTAATGGGGAGGACTAATGAAAAACTGTTTTTT. Its translation: CASSLMGRTNEKLFF.

The CDR3 reads CASSRRQGARNTEAFF. The CDR3 bases are TGTGCCAGCAGCCGTCGACAGGGGGCCCGGAACACTGAAGCTTTCTTT. V and J are TRBV11-3 and TRBJ1-1; 10 bases agree with TRBD1. The CDR3 sequence is 16 residues long. With V trimmed by 5 bases and J by 1 base, 7 bases remained unmatched. Germline V gene lookup returns CDR1 SGHNT and CDR2 YENEEA.

This rearrangement joins TRBV2 to TRBJ2-4; a possible D gene is TRBD2 (6 bases). Germline V CDR1 and CDR2: SNHLY, FYNNEI. The V end was cut by 6 bases, the J end by 8 bases, with 17 bases between. This CDR3 region has 14 residues. CDR3 nucleotide sequence: TGTGCCAGCAGGAACCAGGGTCGGAGGGACATTCAGTACTTC. It is translated as CASRNQGRRDIQYF.

This clone showed up just once. The rearrangement joins TRBV20-1 to TRBJ2-1; TRBD2 might be the D (6 bases). Looked up from germline, CDR1 is DFQATT and CDR2 is SNEGSKA (reference sequence). This CDR3 is 11 amino acids long. Trimming took 7 bases from V and 5 from J, leaving 9 bases between them. CDR3 residues: CSEGRNNEQFF. In nucleotides, the CDR3 is TGCAGTGAGGGGAGGAACAATGAGCAGTTCTTC.

This clone has just a few counts. The J gene is TRBJ2-1, the V gene TRBV7-2, with D unresolved. V was clipped by 5 bases and J by 8 bases, with 19 bases between them. The CDR3 runs 15 residues. Germline values: CDR1 SGHTA, CDR2 FQGNSA. CDR3 in amino acids: CASSPFPRPGDEQFF. The CDR3 coding sequence is TGTGCCAGCAGCCCCTTTCCCCGCCCTGGCGATGAGCAGTTCTTC.

There are a few counts of this clone. In DNA form, the CDR3 reads TGTGCCTGGAGTCCCCACGACAGGGTCCTTCCAGGAACCTTC. Its translation is CAWSPHDRVLPGTF. The J gene is TRBJ1-2, the V gene TRBV30; 7 bases line up with TRBD1. V lost 2 bases, J lost 14 bases, and 17 bases stayed unmatched. Germline CDR1 and CDR2: GTSNPN and SVGIG (reference sequence). This CDR3 is 14 amino acids long.

The chain carries TRBV5-6 and TRBJ2-5; either TRBD1 or TRBD2 may supply D (6 bases each). The germline V gene has CDR1 SGHDT and CDR2 YYEEEE. V was cut by 3 bases and J by 4 bases, with 16 bases left in between. This CDR3 comprises 15 residues. The chain's CDR3 is CASSSNIGGGETQYF. Here the CDR3 DNA reads TGTGCCAGCAGCTCGAATATAGGGGGAGGAGAGACCCAGTACTTC. Variable domain in full (rest from reference TRBV5-6 and TRBJ2-5): DAGVTQSPTHLIKTRGQQVTLRCSPKSGHDTVSWYQQALGQGPQFIFQYYEEEERQRGNFPDRFSGHQFPNYSSELNVNALLLGDSALYLCASSSNIGGGETQYFGPGTRLLVL.

V gene TRBV7-3 combines with J gene TRBJ2-5, with 8 bases aligning to TRBD2. Germline V gives CDR1 SGHTA, CDR2 FQGTGA. V dropped 2 bases and J dropped 7; count of bases not matched to a gene: 12. This CDR3 spans 16 amino acids. CDR3: CASSLLGAGAKGTQYF. CDR3 nucleotides: TGTGCCAGCAGCTTATTAGGAGCGGGGGCCAAGGGGACCCAGTACTTC.